This T cell receptor beta chain was found in a study of vaccination and CD4 T cells after COVID-19. The wider study: Each participant was administered two doses of a vaccine, which was either BNT162b2 or mRNA-1273. The peptides that stimulated the cells were overlapping spike peptides from SARS-CoV-2, HCoV-NL63, HCoV-OC43 and HCoV-229E.

The assay that was used to sequence DNA from cultured CD4+ T cells was the Oncomine TCR Beta short-read assay. TCRdb ran MiXCR on the PCR reads and lists one entry per CDR3 protein. Of 11,000 or so distinct CDR3 sequences in the sample, 25% to 35% were seen once. Treatment meaning: approximately 11-day PBMC culture with coronavirus spike peptide pools or control peptides (ViraFEST assay). In regard to this clonotype: Its specificity is unknown.

Sequenced material: cultured CD4+ T cells from blood. This TCR came from a human donor with COVID-19.

This CDR3 is CASSLVGGRGSMASTDTQYF. For the CDR3, the DNA is TGTGCCAGCAGCTTAGTAGGGGGGAGGGGCAGCATGGCTAGCACAGATACGCAGTATTTT. The gene calls are TRBV7-3 and TRBJ2-3; D perhaps matches TRBD2 (7 bases). Germline V gene sequence: CDR1 SGHTA, CDR2 FQGTGA. This CDR3 comprises 20 residues. Trimming took 2 bases from V and 0 from J, leaving 24 bases between them. The full variable domain, rest sourced from reference TRBV7-3 and TRBJ2-3, is GAGVSQTPSNKVTEKGKYVELRCDPISGHTALYWYRQSLGQGPEFLIYFQGTGAADDSGLPNDRFFAVRPEGSVSTLKIQRTERGDSAVYLCASSLVGGRGSMASTDTQYFGPGTRLTVL.